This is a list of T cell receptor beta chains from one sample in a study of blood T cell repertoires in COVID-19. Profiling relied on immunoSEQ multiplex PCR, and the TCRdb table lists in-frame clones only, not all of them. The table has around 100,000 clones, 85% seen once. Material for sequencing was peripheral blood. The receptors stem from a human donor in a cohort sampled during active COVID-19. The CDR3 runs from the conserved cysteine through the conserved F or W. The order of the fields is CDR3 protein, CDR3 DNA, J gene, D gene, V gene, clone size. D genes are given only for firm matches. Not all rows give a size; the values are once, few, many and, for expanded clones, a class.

CARGQGTTGELFF | TGTGCCCGAGGACAGGGGACCACCGGGGAGCTGTTTTTT | TRBJ2-2 | TRBD1 | TRBV2 | .
CASRYGSGAATDTQYF | TGTGCCAGCAGGTATGGAAGCGGGGCTGCCACAGATACGCAGTATTTT | TRBJ2-3 | . | TRBV21-1 | .
CASSLRGYGTEAFF | TGTGCCAGCAGCTTGCGAGGGTATGGCACTGAAGCTTTCTTT | TRBJ1-1 | . | TRBV5-4 | .
CASTPTGTASGYTF | TGTGCCAGCACCCCGACAGGGACAGCGTCGGGCTACACCTTC | TRBJ1-2 | TRBD1 | TRBV27 | .
CASGTGNQPQHF | TGTGCTAGTGGTACAGGCAATCAGCCCCAGCATTTT | TRBJ1-5 | . | TRBV12-5 | few
CASSLNPGSPLHF | TGCGCCAGCAGCTTAAATCCGGGTTCACCCCTCCACTTT | TRBJ1-6 | . | TRBV5-1 | once
CASSLPGQGASPLHF | TGTGCCAGCAGTTTGCCGGGACAGGGGGCTTCACCCCTCCACTTT | TRBJ1-6 | TRBD1 | TRBV28 | .
CASSRQGGKYTEAFF | TGTGCCAGCTCACGTCAGGGAGGGAAGTACACTGAAGCTTTCTTT | TRBJ1-1 | . | TRBV18 | .
CASSETGGTYNEQFF | TGTGCCAGCTCAGAGACAGGGGGCACCTACAATGAGCAGTTCTTC | TRBJ2-1 | TRBD1 | TRBV18 | .
CASSSRNRGNNQPQHF | TGTGCCAGCAGTTCCAGAAACAGGGGAAACAATCAGCCCCAGCATTTT | TRBJ1-5 | TRBD1 | TRBV28 | .
CASSQGSYEQYF | TGTGCCAGCAGCCAAGGGAGTTACGAGCAGTACTTC | TRBJ2-7 | . | TRBV3-1/TRBV3-2 | .
CASGLVRSEAFF | TGTGCTAGTGGTTTGGTGCGGTCTGAAGCTTTCTTT | TRBJ1-1 | . | TRBV12-5 | .
CAGDRGQSTNSPLHF | TGTGCCGGGGACAGGGGGCAGAGTACTAATTCACCCCTCCACTTT | TRBJ1-6 | TRBD1 | TRBV2 | .
CAISADRHPYEQYF | TGTGCCATCAGTGCGGACAGGCATCCCTACGAGCAGTACTTC | TRBJ2-7 | TRBD1 | TRBV10-3 | .
CASSKQGDSATNEKLFF | TGTGCCAGTAGTAAACAGGGGGATTCCGCAACTAATGAAAAACTGTTTTTT | TRBJ1-4 | TRBD1 | TRBV19 | .
CASSQDLRQGTTDTQYF | TGTGCCAGCAGCCAAGATTTACGGCAGGGAACCACAGATACGCAGTATTTT | TRBJ2-3 | . | TRBV4-2 | few
CASSNPPGLGYTF | TGTGCCAGCAGCAACCCTCCAGGGTTGGGCTACACCTTC | TRBJ1-2 | . | TRBV28 | .
CAWSRASGFDNEQFF | TGTGCCTGGAGTCGGGCTAGCGGCTTCGACAATGAGCAGTTCTTC | TRBJ2-1 | TRBD2 | TRBV30 | .
CASSLSVLSYEQYF | TGTGCCAGCAGCTTGTCGGTCCTCTCCTACGAGCAGTACTTC | TRBJ2-7 | . | TRBV11-2 | .
CASRRDRVGNQPQHF | TGTGCCAGCAGGAGGGACAGGGTGGGCAATCAGCCCCAGCATTTT | TRBJ1-5 | TRBD1 | TRBV2 | once
CASRRSTWRGLSYNEQFF | TGTGCCAGCAGGCGCTCGACTTGGCGGGGGCTCTCCTACAATGAGCAGTTCTTC | TRBJ2-1 | . | TRBV3-1/TRBV3-2 | .
CASSQGSAVDNEQFF | TGCGCCAGCAGCCAAGGGTCCGCGGTGGACAATGAGCAGTTCTTC | TRBJ2-1 | . | TRBV4-3 | .
CASSHRGAGETQYF | TGTGCCAGCAGCCACAGGGGCGCAGGGGAGACCCAGTACTTC | TRBJ2-5 | . | TRBV3-1/TRBV3-2 | few
CASSFRNTGELFF | TGTGCCAGCAGCTTCAGGAACACCGGGGAGCTGTTTTTT | TRBJ2-2 | . | TRBV5-6 | .
CASFFTGGSYEQYF | TGTGCCAGCTTCTTCACAGGGGGCTCCTACGAGCAGTACTTC | TRBJ2-7 | TRBD1 | TRBV6-5 | .
CASSAAGATYNSPLHF | TGTGCCAGCAGTGCTGCGGGGGCAACCTATAATTCACCCCTCCACTTT | TRBJ1-6 | . | TRBV25-1 | .
CASSQDHWRGGGTDTQYF | TGTGCCAGCAGCCAAGATCATTGGCGGGGGGGAGGCACAGATACGCAGTATTTT | TRBJ2-3 | TRBD2 | TRBV14 | .
CATSASGRSGGALDTQYF | TGTGCCACCAGTGCCTCTGGGCGTAGCGGGGGGGCCTTAGATACGCAGTATTTT | TRBJ2-3 | TRBD2 | TRBV24-1 | .
CASSPGTGGGSNYGYTF | TGTGCCAGCAGCCCCGGGACAGGGGGTGGATCAAACTATGGCTACACCTTC | TRBJ1-2 | TRBD1 | TRBV7-9 | .
CASSVGQNSYEQYF | TGTGCCAGCAGCGTAGGACAGAACTCCTACGAGCAGTACTTC | TRBJ2-7 | . | TRBV9 | .
CASSAPGGISYEQYF | TGTGCCAGCAGCGCCCCAGGGGGGATCTCCTACGAGCAGTACTTC | TRBJ2-7 | . | TRBV6-6 | .
CASSIRSGGSDYGYTF | TGTGCCAGTAGTATTCGAAGCGGGGGGAGCGACTATGGCTACACCTTC | TRBJ1-2 | . | TRBV19 | .
CASSLAEGQPGNTIYF | TGTGCCAGCAGCTTAGCGGAGGGGCAGCCCGGAAACACCATATATTTT | TRBJ1-3 | . | TRBV7-6 | .
CASRGQGARSSYEQYF | TGTGCCAGCAGGGGACAGGGGGCAAGGAGCTCCTACGAGCAGTACTTC | TRBJ2-7 | TRBD1 | TRBV11-2 | .